This TCR beta chain originates from a study of blood T cell repertoires in COVID-19 (TCRdb year 2020). At the level of the whole study: The collaborator samples originated in the United States, Italy and Spain and spanned the acute and convalescent phases of COVID-19. The material from the prospective study consisted of cDNA or gDNA derived from T cells, B-cell-depleted T cells, or PBMCs. Deeply sampled blood TCRbeta repertoires from subjects exposed to, actively infected with, or recovered from COVID-19 were included in the dataset. A freely available public database, intended as a resource for researchers studying the immune response to SARS-CoV-2, is where the repertoires were released. The samples were drawn from two sources: the first 160 participants of the ongoing ImmuneRACE study, and 1,200 or so subjects contributed by 6 global collaborators. Nearly every sample came with metadata listing a de-identified subject ID, COVID-19 status, age in years and sex. Where available, HLA class I and class II types were taken from metadata supplied by the sample provider and were not determined by assay-based typing.

The investigation overall reported the following: How much clinical and demographic metadata was included differed by source and by participant, and the metadata was provided uncurated.

From its cysteine to its phenylalanine, the CDR3 spans 17 amino acids. Only the CDR3 region is kept as DNA, spanning 51 bases read in frame from base 1. V loses 3 bases of germline sequence and J loses 4 bases, and the interval between the two ends is 18 bases. The germline V gene supplies CDR1 MDHEN and CDR2 SYDVKM. Concerning this clone itself: The specificity of this receptor is unknown. Within one base of it there is no much larger clone, and no base qualities were kept.

TCRbeta CDR3 regions were amplified from genomic DNA by means of the immunoSEQ Assay, a bias-controlled multiplex PCR. For the original study's pipeline: The number of nucleated cells in each sample was estimated by amplification of reference gene primers within the assay. To quantify the absolute abundance of each unique TCRbeta CDR3 rearrangement, sequence reads were collapsed and filtered. Productive Simpson clonality was computed per sample as the square root of Simpson's diversity index over productive rearrangements. TCRdb took this table from immuneACCESS and kept in-frame rearrangements with V and J called. Such tables lack part of the clones; where checked against another copy, unresolved V genes explain under half of the gap, and the rest is unexplained. That table gives V, J and clone size, and the DNA gave D and trimming. The sample profile shows around 250,000 clones; around 90% of them were found once. 2.5% to 3.5% of the sample rests with the top ten.

Participants in the prospective study were enrolled through a virtual design, were aged roughly 18 to 100 years, and lived in 24 United States geographic areas. In the prospective study, participants were assigned to cohorts based on the clinical history participants reported in a screening survey and a study questionnaire. Exposed participants were defined as having been in contact with someone with a PCR-confirmed or clinician-diagnosed COVID-19 case within 2 weeks of study entry. In the prospective study, mobile phlebotomists collected whole blood, serum and a nasopharyngeal or oropharyngeal swab from each participant. Prospective study participants could optionally give additional blood draws and questionnaires over an approximately 2-month period. Before DNA extraction, blood samples from the prospective study were shipped at room temperature or frozen.

The receptor comes from a woman between 40 and 55 years old who had been exposed to COVID-19. Recombination joined TRBV28 with TRBJ1-4, and TRBD1 may be the D gene, going by 6 matching bases. Sequencing input: PBMCs or T cells enriched from blood (not recorded which). The DNA reads as follows: TGTGCCAGCAGTTTTGCGGCCATGACAGGAGATAATGAAAAACTGTTTTTT. The translation is CASSFAAMTGDNEKLFF.